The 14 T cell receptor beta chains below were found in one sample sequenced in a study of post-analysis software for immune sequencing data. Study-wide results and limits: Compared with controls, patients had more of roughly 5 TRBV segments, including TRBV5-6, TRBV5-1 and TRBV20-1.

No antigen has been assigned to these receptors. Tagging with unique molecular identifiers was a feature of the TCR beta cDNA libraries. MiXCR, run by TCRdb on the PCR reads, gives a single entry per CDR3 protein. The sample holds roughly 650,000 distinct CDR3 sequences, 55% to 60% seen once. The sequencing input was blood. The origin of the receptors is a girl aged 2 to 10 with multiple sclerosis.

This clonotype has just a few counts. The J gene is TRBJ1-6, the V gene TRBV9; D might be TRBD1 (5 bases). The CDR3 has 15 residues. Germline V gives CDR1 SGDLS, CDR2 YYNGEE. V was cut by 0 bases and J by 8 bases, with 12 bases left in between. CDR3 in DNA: TGTGCCAGCAGCGTAGAGTCAGGGTTGGATTCACCCCTCCACTTT. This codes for CASSVESGLDSPLHF.

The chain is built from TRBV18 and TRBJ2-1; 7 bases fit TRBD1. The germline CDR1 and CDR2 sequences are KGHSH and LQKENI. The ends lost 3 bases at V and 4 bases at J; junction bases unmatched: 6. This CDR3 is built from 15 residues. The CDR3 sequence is CASSPTAQGYNEQFF. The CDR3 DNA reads TGTGCCAGCTCACCCACCGCACAGGGGTACAATGAGCAGTTCTTC. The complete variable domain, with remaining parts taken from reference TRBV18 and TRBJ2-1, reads NAGVMQNPRHLVRRRGQEARLRCSPMKGHSHVYWYRQLPEEGLKFMVYLQKENIIDESGMPKERFSAEFPKEGPSILRIQQVVRGDSAAYFCASSPTAQGYNEQFFGPGTRLTVL.

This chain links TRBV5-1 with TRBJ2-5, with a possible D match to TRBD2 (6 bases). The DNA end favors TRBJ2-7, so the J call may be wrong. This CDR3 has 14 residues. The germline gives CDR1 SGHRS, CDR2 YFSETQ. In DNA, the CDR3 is TGCGCCAGCAGCTTGGAGCGGGTTTCCTACGAGCAGTACTTC. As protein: CASSLERVSYEQYF.

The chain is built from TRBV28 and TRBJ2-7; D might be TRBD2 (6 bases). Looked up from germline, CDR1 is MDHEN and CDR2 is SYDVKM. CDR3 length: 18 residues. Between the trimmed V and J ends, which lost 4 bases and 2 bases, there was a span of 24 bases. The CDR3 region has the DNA TGTGCCAGCAGTTCGGCGGGACGGGGCAGGGAGAATCCCTACGAGCAGTACTTC. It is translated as CASSSAGRGRENPYEQYF.

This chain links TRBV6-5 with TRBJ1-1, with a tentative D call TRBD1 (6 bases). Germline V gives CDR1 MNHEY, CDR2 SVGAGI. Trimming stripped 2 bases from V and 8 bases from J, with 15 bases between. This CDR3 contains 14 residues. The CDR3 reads CASSYHGAGTEAFF. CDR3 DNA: TGTGCCAGCAGTTACCACGGCGCCGGGACAGAAGCTTTCTTT.

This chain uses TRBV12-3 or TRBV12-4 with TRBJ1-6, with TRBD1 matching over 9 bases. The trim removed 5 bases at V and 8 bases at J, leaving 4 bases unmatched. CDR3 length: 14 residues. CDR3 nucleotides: TGTGCCAGCAGTCCGGACAGGGGATATTCACCCCTCCACTTT. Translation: CASSPDRGYSPLHF.

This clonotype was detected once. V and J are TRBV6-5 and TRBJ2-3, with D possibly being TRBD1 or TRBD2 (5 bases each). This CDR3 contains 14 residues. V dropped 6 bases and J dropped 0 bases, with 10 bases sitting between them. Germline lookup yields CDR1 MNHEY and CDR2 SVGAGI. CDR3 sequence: CASRGRTSTDTQYF. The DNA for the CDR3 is TGTGCCAGCAGGGGACGGACTAGCACAGATACGCAGTATTTT.

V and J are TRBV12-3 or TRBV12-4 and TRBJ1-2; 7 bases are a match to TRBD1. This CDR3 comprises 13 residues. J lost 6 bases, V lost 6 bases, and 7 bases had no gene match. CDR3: CASRRTGAHGYTF. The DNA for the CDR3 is TGTGCCAGCAGGCGGACAGGCGCACATGGCTACACCTTC.

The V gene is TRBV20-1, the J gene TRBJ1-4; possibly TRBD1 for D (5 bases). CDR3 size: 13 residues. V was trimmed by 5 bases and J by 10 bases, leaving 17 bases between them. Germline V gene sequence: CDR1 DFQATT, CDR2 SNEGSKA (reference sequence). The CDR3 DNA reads TGCAGTGCTTGGGGACCTAGCCAAGGAAAACTGTTTTTT. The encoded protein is CSAWGPSQGKLFF.

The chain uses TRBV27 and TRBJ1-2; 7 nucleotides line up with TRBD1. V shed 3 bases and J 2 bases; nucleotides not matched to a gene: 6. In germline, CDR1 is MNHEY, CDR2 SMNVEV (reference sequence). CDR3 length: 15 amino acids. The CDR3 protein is CASSFRLGGNYGYTF. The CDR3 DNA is TGTGCCAGCAGTTTCCGGTTAGGGGGCAACTATGGCTACACCTTC.

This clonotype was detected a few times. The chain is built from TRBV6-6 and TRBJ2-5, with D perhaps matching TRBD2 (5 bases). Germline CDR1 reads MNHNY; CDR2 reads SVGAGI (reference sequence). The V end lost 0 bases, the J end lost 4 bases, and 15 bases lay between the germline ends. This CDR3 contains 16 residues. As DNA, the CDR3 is TGTGCCAGCAGTTACTCAGTACTAGAACTTCGAGAGACCCAGTACTTC. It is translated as CASSYSVLELRETQYF.

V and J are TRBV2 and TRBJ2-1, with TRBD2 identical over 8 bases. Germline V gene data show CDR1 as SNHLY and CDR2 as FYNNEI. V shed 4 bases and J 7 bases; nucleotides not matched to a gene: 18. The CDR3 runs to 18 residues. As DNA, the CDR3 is TGTGCCAGCAGTGGTTGGGGGTTAGCGGGGCGGACTTCTAATGAGCAGTTCTTC. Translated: CASSGWGLAGRTSNEQFF.

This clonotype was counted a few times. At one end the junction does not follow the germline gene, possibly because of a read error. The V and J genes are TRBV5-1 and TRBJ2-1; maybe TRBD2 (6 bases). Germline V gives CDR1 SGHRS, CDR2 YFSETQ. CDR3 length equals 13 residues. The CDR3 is CASSLAVDNEQFF. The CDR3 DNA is TGTGCCAGCAGCTTAGCGGTAGACAATGAGCAGTTCTTC.

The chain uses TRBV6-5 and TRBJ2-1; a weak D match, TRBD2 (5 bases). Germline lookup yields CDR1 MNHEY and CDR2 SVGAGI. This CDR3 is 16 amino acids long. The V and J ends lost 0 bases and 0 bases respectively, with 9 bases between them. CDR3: CASSYSVGSSYNEQFF. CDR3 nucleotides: TGTGCCAGCAGTTACTCAGTGGGGAGCTCCTACAATGAGCAGTTCTTC.